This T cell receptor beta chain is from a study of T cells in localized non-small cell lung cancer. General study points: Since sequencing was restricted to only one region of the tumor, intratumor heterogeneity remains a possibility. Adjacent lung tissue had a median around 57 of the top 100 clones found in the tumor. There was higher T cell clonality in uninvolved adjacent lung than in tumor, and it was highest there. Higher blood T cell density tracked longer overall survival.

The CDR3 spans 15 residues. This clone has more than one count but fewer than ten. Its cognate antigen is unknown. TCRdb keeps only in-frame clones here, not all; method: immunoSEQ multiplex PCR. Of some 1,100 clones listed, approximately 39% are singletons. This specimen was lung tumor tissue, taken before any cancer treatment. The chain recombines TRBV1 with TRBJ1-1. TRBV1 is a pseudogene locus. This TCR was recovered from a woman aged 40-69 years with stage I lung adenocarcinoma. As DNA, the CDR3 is TGCGCCAGCAGCCAAGATGTGGCAGCGAACACTGAAGCTTTCTTT. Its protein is CASSQDVAANTEAFF.